This TCR beta chain was identified in a study of regulatory T cells in long-lasting Graves disease. This clonotype showed up many times. Antigen: not known. This CDR3 is 18 amino acids long. V was clipped by 1 base and J by 4 bases; unmatched bases: 12. Per the germline V gene, CDR1 is MNHEY and CDR2 is SVGAGI. Arm-PCR of CDR3 regions and iRepertoire HTBI primers were the basis on which TCR beta libraries were built. In the original workflow: Identification across samples found 62 TRBV and around 15 TRBJ segments. MiXCR, applied by TCRdb to the multiplex PCR reads, yields one record per CDR3 protein. None of the V and J calls come from the authors' own analysis; TCRdb made them. Counted here are roughly 490,000 distinct CDR3 sequences, 20% to 25% occurring once; the ten biggest clones make up about an eighth. Time point denoted: persistent/refractory GD, antithyroid drugs over 5 years with positive TRAb. After RNA was extracted from PBMCs, the TCR library was made from it.

General study findings and limits: Among samples with persistent disease, TRBV28, TRBJ1-2 and TRBJ2-5 were favored.

This clonotype was sampled from a female donor with Graves disease. Material: peripheral blood mononuclear cells (PBMCs), obtained when the disease was refractory, from a patient treated with antithyroid drugs. The chain employs TRBV6-5 and TRBJ1-4; 7 bases map to TRBD1. The DNA of the CDR3 is TGTGCCAGCAGTTACTACCGGGGGGGGACAGTCCATAATGAAAAACTGTTTTTT. Protein: CASSYYRGGTVHNEKLFF.